The sequence of this T cell receptor beta chain was determined in a study of T cell responses to AZD1222 COVID-19 vaccine. Study results and caveats: Spike-specific TCR breadth and depth rose after two AZD1222 doses.

This clone was seen more than once but under ten times. Its antigen remains unidentified. The CDR3 loop spans 11 amino acids. V was clipped by 2 bases and J by 5 bases, with 2 bases between them. CDR1 is SNHLY, CDR2 FYNNEI, per germline. Method: immunoSEQ multiplex PCR; TCRdb's copy keeps in-frame clones and lacks some. This table holds more than 75,000 clones, around 88% found once. The specimen comprised peripheral blood, sampled on day 0 of AZD1222 vaccination. This clonotype was obtained from an adult in good health. J is TRBJ2-3 and V is TRBV2, with D unclear. The CDR3 protein is CASSERDTQYF. The DNA of the CDR3 is TGTGCCAGCAGTGAACGAGATACGCAGTATTTT.